This T cell receptor beta chain was sequenced for a study of shared clonotypes between healthy human individuals. General study points: Rarefaction gave evidence that sorted-subset sequencing remained incomplete despite large depth.

Original data processing: Filtering differed because ImmunoSEQ produced junction-only sequences that carried no quality scores. Using immunoSEQ multiplex PCR, the repertoire was profiled, and TCRdb retains in-frame clones only, with some absent. The V and J calls and the clone size are those of that table, but D and trimming were determined from the DNA. The repertoire holds about 2.4 million clones, about 92% seen once, with roughly 0.15% in the top ten. This CDR3 has 18 amino acids. Losses at the gene ends were 1 base for V and 6 bases for J; bases not matched to a gene: 15. Per the germline V gene, CDR1 is LGHNT and CDR2 is FRNRAP. On this clone itself: Its cognate antigen is unknown.

This receptor was identified in a man in his late teens or twenties in good health. Input material: naive CD4+ T cells sorted from blood. Described subset: CD45RA+ positively selected. The rearrangement uses TRBV12-5 and TRBJ1-2; 9 bases match TRBD1. The CDR3 bases are TGTGCTAGTGGTTTGGATCTCCCGGGACAGGGTTGGATGGATGGCTACACCTTC. As protein: CASGLDLPGQGWMDGYTF.